This is a list of T cell receptor beta chains from one sample in a study of blood T cell repertoires in COVID-19. TCRdb keeps only in-frame clones here, not all; method: immunoSEQ multiplex PCR. The sample lists around 300,000 clones; about nine tenths were seen once. The sample consisted of peripheral blood. Source of these receptors: a woman in her thirties or forties who had recovered from COVID-19. Each CDR3 is given with its conserved first and last residue. The order of the fields is D gene, V gene, clone size, J gene, CDR3 protein, CDR3 DNA. The D gene is left open where the match is weak. Only some rows state a clone size, as once, few, many or a class for expanded clones.

TRBD2	TRBV11-3	.	TRBJ2-7	CASSPGLAGGSYEQYF	TGTGCCAGCAGCCCGGGACTAGCGGGAGGCTCCTACGAGCAGTACTTC
.	TRBV5-5	.	TRBJ2-7	CASSLVGQLSSYEQYF	TGTGCCAGCAGCTTGGTCGGTCAATTGAGCTCCTACGAGCAGTACTTC
TRBD2	TRBV18	.	TRBJ2-1	CASSDGTSGRATVF	TGTGCCAGCTCAGACGGGACTAGCGGGAGGGCCACCGTCTTC
.	TRBV5-1	few	TRBJ2-7	CASSLAREMGEQYF	TGCGCCAGCAGCTTGGCCCGGGAAATGGGCGAGCAGTACTTC
TRBD1	TRBV5-4	.	TRBJ2-7	CASSLGTEPYLEQYF	TGTGCCAGCAGCTTAGGGACAGAACCCTACTTGGAGCAGTACTTC
TRBD2	TRBV7-3	.	TRBJ2-3	CASSLNPPGAGGSDTQYF	TGTGCCAGCAGCTTAAATCCCCCAGGGGCGGGAGGGTCAGATACGCAGTATTTT
.	TRBV3-1/TRBV3-2	.	TRBJ1-3	CASSQVVSGNTIYF	TGTGCCAGCAGCCAAGTAGTCTCTGGAAACACCATATATTTT
.	TRBV5-6	.	TRBJ2-4	CASSYRTAGAKNIQYF	TGTGCCAGCAGCTATCGGACAGCGGGGGCCAAAAACATTCAGTACTTC
TRBD2	TRBV19	.	TRBJ2-4	CASSLAGGNIQYF	TGTGCCAGTTCCCTAGCGGGAGGGAACATTCAGTACTTC
TRBD1	TRBV5-1	.	TRBJ2-1	CASSLAPGQGDNEQFF	TGCGCCAGCAGCTTAGCCCCGGGACAGGGCGACAATGAGCAGTTCTTC
.	TRBV2	.	TRBJ2-5	CASSERLYQETQYF	TGTGCCAGCAGTGAGCGACTGTACCAAGAGACCCAGTACTTC
TRBD1	TRBV3-1/TRBV3-2	.	TRBJ2-2	CASSRTGVEELFF	TGTGCCAGCAGCAGGACAGGAGTCGAGGAGCTGTTTTTT
TRBD1	TRBV11-2	.	TRBJ2-5	CASSLVDRGETQYF	TGTGCCAGCAGCTTAGTGGACAGGGGAGAGACCCAGTACTTC
TRBD1	TRBV5-1	.	TRBJ2-1	CASSNLGTGARNEQFF	TGCGCCAGCAGCAACCTCGGGACAGGGGCTCGCAATGAGCAGTTCTTC
.	TRBV6-1	.	TRBJ1-1	CASSEMGAMANTEAFF	TGTGCCAGCAGTGAAATGGGGGCCATGGCGAACACTGAAGCTTTCTTT
.	TRBV18	.	TRBJ2-3	CASSDGGPLHTDTQYF	TGTGCCAGCTCCGATGGAGGCCCATTACACACAGATACGCAGTATTTT
.	TRBV4-1	once	TRBJ1-5	CASSPSLGGASGQPQHF	TGCGCCAGCAGCCCCAGTCTGGGTGGGGCTTCGGGTCAGCCCCAGCATTTT
TRBD2	TRBV9	.	TRBJ2-1	CASSVGRGLAGVNEQFF	TGTGCCAGCAGCGTAGGTCGAGGGCTAGCGGGAGTAAATGAGCAGTTCTTC
.	TRBV5-8	once	TRBJ2-2	CASSRGTAANTGELFF	TGTGCCAGCAGCCGGGGGACAGCTGCGAACACCGGGGAGCTGTTTTTT
TRBD2	TRBV4-1	once	TRBJ2-7	CASRPTGGKTYEQYF	TGCGCCAGCAGACCTACGGGGGGTAAAACCTACGAGCAGTACTTC
TRBD2	TRBV5-6	.	TRBJ2-2	CASRDTSGSTGELFF	TGTGCCAGCAGGGACACTAGCGGGAGCACCGGGGAGCTGTTTTTT
TRBD2	TRBV7-8	.	TRBJ2-1	CASSLVGSGSLLLQFF	TGTGCCAGCAGCTTAGTCGGTAGCGGGAGCCTACTACTACAGTTCTTC
TRBD1	TRBV24-1	.	TRBJ1-2	CATSDPGDSSNYGYTF	TGTGCCACCAGTGATCCGGGGGACAGCTCTAACTATGGCTACACCTTC
TRBD2	TRBV6-5	.	TRBJ2-3	CAGGLADVTDTQYF	TGTGCCGGGGGACTAGCGGACGTCACAGATACGCAGTATTTT
.	TRBV4-1	.	TRBJ1-2	CASSPTTGTNYGYTF	TGCGCCAGCAGCCCCACGACGGGTACTAACTATGGCTACACCTTC
.	TRBV19	.	TRBJ1-1	CASSIYGGVGEAFF	TGTGCCAGTAGTATATACGGGGGGGTCGGTGAAGCTTTCTTT
.	TRBV7-6	.	TRBJ2-2	CASSFSNSGNTGELFF	TGTGCCAGCAGCTTTTCGAATAGCGGGAACACCGGGGAGCTGTTTTTT
.	TRBV4-1	.	TRBJ2-3	CASSPGVGGGAGSTDTQYF	TGCGCCAGCAGCCCAGGCGTAGGAGGGGGGGCGGGATCCACAGATACGCAGTATTTT
.	TRBV6-1	.	TRBJ2-2	CASSGVTGKRLGTGELFF	TGTGCCAGCAGTGGGGTTACAGGGAAGAGGCTCGGCACCGGGGAGCTGTTTTTT
.	TRBV24-1	.	TRBJ1-5	CATSDSSKPLEPQHF	TGTGCCACCAGTGATTCGAGTAAACCGCTAGAGCCCCAGCATTTT
TRBD2	TRBV9	.	TRBJ2-7	CASSESGASYEQYF	TGTGCCAGCAGCGAAAGCGGGGCCAGCTACGAGCAGTACTTC
TRBD1	TRBV20-1	.	TRBJ1-1	CSASGAGTAKSGPEAFF	TGCAGTGCTAGTGGAGCCGGGACAGCGAAATCAGGCCCTGAAGCTTTCTTT
.	TRBV6-2/TRBV6-3	.	TRBJ2-1	CASSQTGTNEQFF	TGTGCCAGCAGTCAGACTGGTACAAATGAGCAGTTCTTC
TRBD2	TRBV5-1	.	TRBJ2-1	CASSLRAGGPHNEQFF	TGCGCCAGCAGCTTACGCGCGGGAGGGCCCCACAATGAGCAGTTCTTC
TRBD2	TRBV6-1	.	TRBJ2-4	CASSAPPGLAGAGNIQYF	TGTGCCAGCAGTGCGCCCCCGGGACTAGCGGGAGCGGGAAACATTCAGTACTTC
TRBD2	TRBV5-4	.	TRBJ2-2	CASSTGLAGTGELFF	TGTGCCAGCAGCACGGGACTAGCGGGCACCGGGGAGCTGTTTTTT
TRBD1	TRBV5-6	.	TRBJ1-4	CASSRTGGLEEKLFF	TGTGCCAGCAGCAGGACAGGGGGCTTGGAGGAAAAACTGTTTTTT
TRBD1	TRBV25-1	.	TRBJ1-1	CASSDSRQGNTEAFF	TGTGCCAGCAGCGACTCTCGACAGGGGAACACTGAAGCTTTCTTT
TRBD2	TRBV9	.	TRBJ2-4	CASSGTSGSAYQYF	TGTGCCAGCAGCGGGACTAGCGGGAGCGCTTATCAGTACTTC
.	TRBV5-1	.	TRBJ1-4	CASSFEGVRNEKLFF	TGCGCCAGCAGCTTTGAGGGGGTGAGGAATGAAAAACTGTTTTTT
TRBD2	TRBV19	.	TRBJ2-1	CASSQSSGRAGSYNEQFF	TGTGCCAGTAGTCAATCTAGCGGGAGGGCCGGTTCCTACAATGAGCAGTTCTTC
TRBD2	TRBV9	.	TRBJ2-2	CASSVAWTSGSAAGELFF	TGTGCCAGCAGCGTAGCTTGGACTAGCGGGAGTGCTGCCGGGGAGCTGTTTTTT
.	TRBV28	.	TRBJ2-1	CASSLDSSSYNEQFF	TGTGCCAGCAGTCTTGACAGCTCGTCCTACAATGAGCAGTTCTTC
TRBD1	TRBV28	.	TRBJ2-7	CASSPDRGSYEQYF	TGTGCCAGCAGCCCCGACAGGGGGTCCTACGAGCAGTACTTC
TRBD1	TRBV10-3	.	TRBJ2-3	CAISESVQGFSTDTQYF	TGTGCCATCAGTGAGTCGGTACAGGGGTTTAGCACAGATACGCAGTATTTT
TRBD1	TRBV15	.	TRBJ2-7	CATSRDRVLSYEQYF	TGTGCCACCAGCCGGGACAGGGTCTTGTCCTACGAGCAGTACTTC
TRBD1	TRBV10-2	.	TRBJ2-2	CASSRDRVGPGELFF	TGCGCCAGCAGCCGGGACAGGGTAGGCCCCGGGGAGCTGTTTTTT